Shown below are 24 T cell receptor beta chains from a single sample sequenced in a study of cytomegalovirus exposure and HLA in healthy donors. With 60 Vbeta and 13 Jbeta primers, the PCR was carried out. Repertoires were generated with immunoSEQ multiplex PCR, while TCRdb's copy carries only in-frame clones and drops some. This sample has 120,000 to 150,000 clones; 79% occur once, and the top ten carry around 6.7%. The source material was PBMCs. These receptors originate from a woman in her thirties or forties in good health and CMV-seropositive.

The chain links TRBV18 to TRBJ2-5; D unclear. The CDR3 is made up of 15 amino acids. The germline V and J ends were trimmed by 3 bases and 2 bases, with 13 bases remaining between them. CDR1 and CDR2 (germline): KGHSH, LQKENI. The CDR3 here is CASSPVVAGQETQYF. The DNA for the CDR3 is TGTGCCAGCTCACCGGTCGTGGCAGGTCAAGAGACCCAGTACTTC.

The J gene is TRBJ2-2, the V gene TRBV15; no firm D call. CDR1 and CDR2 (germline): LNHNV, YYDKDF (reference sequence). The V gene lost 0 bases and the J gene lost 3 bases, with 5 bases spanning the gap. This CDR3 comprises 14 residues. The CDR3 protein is CATSRDLYTGELFF. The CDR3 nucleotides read TGTGCCACCAGCAGAGATCTTTACACCGGGGAGCTGTTTTTT.

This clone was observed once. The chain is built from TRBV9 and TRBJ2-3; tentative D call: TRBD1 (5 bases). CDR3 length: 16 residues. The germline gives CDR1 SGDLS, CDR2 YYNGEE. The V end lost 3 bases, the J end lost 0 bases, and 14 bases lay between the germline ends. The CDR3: CASSGGTHLSTDTQYF. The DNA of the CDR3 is TGTGCCAGCAGCGGGGGCACACACCTTAGCACAGATACGCAGTATTTT.

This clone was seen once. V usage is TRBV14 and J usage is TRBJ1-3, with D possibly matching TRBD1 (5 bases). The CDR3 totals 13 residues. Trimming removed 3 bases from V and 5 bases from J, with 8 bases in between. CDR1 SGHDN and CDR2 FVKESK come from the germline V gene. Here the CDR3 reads CASSQGHRNTIYF. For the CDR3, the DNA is TGTGCCAGCAGCCAGGGGCATAGAAACACCATATATTTT.

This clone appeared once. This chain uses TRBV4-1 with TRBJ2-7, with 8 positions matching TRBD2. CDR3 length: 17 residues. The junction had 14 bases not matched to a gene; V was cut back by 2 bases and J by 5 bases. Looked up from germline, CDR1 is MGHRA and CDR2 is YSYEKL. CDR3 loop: CASSQSTRGAGGDEQYF. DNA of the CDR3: TGCGCCAGCAGCCAATCTACCCGGGGGGCGGGGGGCGACGAGCAGTACTTC.

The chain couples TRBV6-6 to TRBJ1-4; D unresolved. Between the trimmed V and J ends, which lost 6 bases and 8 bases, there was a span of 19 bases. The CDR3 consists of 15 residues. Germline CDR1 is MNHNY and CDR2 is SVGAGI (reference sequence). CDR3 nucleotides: TGTGCCAGCAGCCCCGACGGCCCTCCGGGGGAAAAACTGTTTTTT. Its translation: CASSPDGPPGEKLFF.

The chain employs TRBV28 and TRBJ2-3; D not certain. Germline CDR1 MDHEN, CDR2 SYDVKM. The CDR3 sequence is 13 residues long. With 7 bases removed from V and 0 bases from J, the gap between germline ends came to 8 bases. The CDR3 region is CASTFGSTDTQYF. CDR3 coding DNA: TGTGCCAGCACCTTCGGGAGCACAGATACGCAGTATTTT.

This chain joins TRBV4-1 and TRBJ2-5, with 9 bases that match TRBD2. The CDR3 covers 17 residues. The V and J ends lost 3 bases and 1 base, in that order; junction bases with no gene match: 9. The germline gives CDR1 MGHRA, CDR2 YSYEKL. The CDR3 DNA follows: TGCGCCAGCAGCCAGAGGGTAGCGGGGGTCGCCCAAGAGACCCAGTACTTC. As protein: CASSQRVAGVAQETQYF.

In DNA, the CDR3 is TGTGCCAGCAGTTTCGCCCTAGCGGTGGGGGGGCAGTACTTC. Amino acid sequence: CASSFALAVGGQYF. V gene TRBV28 combines with J gene TRBJ2-5, with TRBD2 identical over 7 bases. The length of the CDR3 is 14 residues. CDR1 is MDHEN, CDR2 SYDVKM, per germline. With 3 bases clipped from V and 11 bases from J, the junction kept 12 bases outside the gene matches.

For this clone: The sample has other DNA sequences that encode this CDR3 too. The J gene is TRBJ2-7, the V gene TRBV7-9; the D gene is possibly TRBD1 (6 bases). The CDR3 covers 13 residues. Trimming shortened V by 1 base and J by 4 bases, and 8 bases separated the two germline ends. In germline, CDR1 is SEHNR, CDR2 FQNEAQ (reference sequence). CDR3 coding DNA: TGTGCCAGCAGCTTAGGGACAGAATACGAGCAGTACTTC. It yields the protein CASSLGTEYEQYF.

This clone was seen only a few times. CDR3 loop: CASQQLDREDEQFF. CDR3 bases: TGTGCCAGCCAGCAACTGGACAGGGAAGATGAGCAGTTCTTC. The gene calls are TRBV28 and TRBJ2-1; TRBD1 matches 8 bases. V lost 8 bases to trimming and J lost 8 bases; unmatched junction nucleotides: 11. The CDR3 extends over 14 amino acids. From germline, CDR1 is MDHEN and CDR2 SYDVKM.

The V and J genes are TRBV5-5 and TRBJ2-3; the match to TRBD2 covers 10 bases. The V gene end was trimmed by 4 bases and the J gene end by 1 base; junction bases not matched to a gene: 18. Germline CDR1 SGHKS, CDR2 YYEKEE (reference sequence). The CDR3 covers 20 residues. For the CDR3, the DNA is TGTGCCAGCAGCGCCGCGCGTAAGACAGCGGGGGGGCTTCGCACAGATACGCAGTATTTT. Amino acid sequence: CASSAARKTAGGLRTDTQYF.

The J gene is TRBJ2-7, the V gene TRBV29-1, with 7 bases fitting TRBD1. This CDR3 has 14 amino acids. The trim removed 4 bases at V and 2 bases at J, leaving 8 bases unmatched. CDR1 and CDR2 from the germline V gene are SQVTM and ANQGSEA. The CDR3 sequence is CSVATGLTAYEQYF. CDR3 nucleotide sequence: TGCAGCGTTGCGACAGGGCTTACCGCCTACGAGCAGTACTTC.

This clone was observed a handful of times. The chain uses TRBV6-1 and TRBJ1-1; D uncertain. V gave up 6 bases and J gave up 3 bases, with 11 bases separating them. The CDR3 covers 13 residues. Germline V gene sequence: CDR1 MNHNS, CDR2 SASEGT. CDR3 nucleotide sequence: TGTGCCAGCAGAGAACTCGGGGACACTGAAGCTTTCTTT. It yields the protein CASRELGDTEAFF.

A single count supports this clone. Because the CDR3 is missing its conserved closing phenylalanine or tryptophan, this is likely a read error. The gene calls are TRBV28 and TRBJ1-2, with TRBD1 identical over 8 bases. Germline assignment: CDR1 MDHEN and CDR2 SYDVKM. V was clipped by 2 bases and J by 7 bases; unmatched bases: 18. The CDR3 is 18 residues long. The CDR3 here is CASSLLVSGIQGASGYTL. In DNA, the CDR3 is TGTGCCAGCAGTTTACTAGTCTCCGGGATTCAGGGGGCGAGTGGCTACACCCTC.

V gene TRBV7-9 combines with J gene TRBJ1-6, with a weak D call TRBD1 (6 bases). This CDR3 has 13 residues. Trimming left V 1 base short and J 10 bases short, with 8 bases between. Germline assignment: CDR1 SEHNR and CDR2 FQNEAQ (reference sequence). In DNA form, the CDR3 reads TGTGCCAGCAGCTTAGAGGGGGACTCACCCCTCCACTTT. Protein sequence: CASSLEGDSPLHF.

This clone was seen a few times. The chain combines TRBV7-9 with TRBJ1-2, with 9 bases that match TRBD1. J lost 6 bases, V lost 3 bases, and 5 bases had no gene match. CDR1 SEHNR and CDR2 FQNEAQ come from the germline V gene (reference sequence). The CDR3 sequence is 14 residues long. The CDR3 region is CASSLAGTGNGYTF. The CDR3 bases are TGTGCCAGCAGCTTGGCCGGGACAGGGAATGGCTACACCTTC.

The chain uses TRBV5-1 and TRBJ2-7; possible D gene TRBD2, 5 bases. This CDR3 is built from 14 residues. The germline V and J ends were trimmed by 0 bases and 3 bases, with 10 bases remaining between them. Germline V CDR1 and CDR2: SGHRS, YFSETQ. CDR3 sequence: CASSLDSTSYEQYF. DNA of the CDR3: TGCGCCAGCAGCTTGGATTCTACTAGCTACGAGCAGTACTTC.

The CDR3 DNA sequence: TGTGCCAGCAGTGGTTGGGGAGTCCAGCCCCAGCATTTT. It specifies CASSGWGVQPQHF. J is TRBJ1-5 and V is TRBV6-1; D not resolved. The CDR3 is 13 amino acids. Trimming pared 4 bases from V and 7 bases from J, leaving 11 bases between. Looked up from germline, CDR1 is MNHNS and CDR2 is SASEGT.

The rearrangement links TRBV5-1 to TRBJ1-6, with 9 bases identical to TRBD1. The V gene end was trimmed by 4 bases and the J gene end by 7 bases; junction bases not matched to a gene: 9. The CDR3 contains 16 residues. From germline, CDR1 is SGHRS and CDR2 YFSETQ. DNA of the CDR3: TGCGCCAGCAGCCCGGGACAGGGAAGTGCGAATTCACCCCTCCACTTT. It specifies CASSPGQGSANSPLHF.

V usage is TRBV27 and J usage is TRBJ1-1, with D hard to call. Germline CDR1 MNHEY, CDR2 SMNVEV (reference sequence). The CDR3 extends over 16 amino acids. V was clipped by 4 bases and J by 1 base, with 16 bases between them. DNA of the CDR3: TGTGCCAGCAGTTCGAACAGACCCTACGAGAACACTGAAGCTTTCTTT. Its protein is CASSSNRPYENTEAFF.

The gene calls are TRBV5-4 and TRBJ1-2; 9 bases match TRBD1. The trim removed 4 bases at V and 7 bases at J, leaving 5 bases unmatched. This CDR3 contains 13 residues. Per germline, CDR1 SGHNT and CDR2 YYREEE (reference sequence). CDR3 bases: TGTGCCAGCAGCGCCCGGGACAGGGCTGGCTACACCTTC. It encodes CASSARDRAGYTF.

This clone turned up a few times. The CDR3 reads CASSLTVRGMNTEAFF. The CDR3 DNA is TGTGCCAGCAGCTTAACAGTTCGGGGAATGAACACTGAAGCTTTCTTT. The genes are TRBV7-6 and TRBJ1-1; no definite D call. Trimming pared 2 bases from V and 0 bases from J, leaving 13 bases between. There are 16 residues in the CDR3. Per germline, CDR1 SGHVS and CDR2 FNYEAQ.

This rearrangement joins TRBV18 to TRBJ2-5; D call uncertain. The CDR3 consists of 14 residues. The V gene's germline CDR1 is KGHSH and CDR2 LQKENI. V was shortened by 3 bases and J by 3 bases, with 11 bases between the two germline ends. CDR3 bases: TGTGCCAGCTCACCCTTCTCTAGTAAAGAGACCCAGTACTTC. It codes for CASSPFSSKETQYF. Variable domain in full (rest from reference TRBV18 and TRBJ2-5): NAGVMQNPRHLVRRRGQEARLRCSPMKGHSHVYWYRQLPEEGLKFMVYLQKENIIDESGMPKERFSAEFPKEGPSILRIQQVVRGDSAAYFCASSPFSSKETQYFGPGTRLLVL.